Following are 27 T cell receptor beta chains from one sample sequenced in a study of shared clonotypes between healthy human individuals. The repertoire was sequenced with immunoSEQ multiplex PCR; TCRdb's copy has only in-frame clones and lacks some. This sample has some 1.4 million clones, with around 95% found just once. Sequenced: naive CD4+ T cells sorted from blood. The subset is: CD45RA+ positively selected. Receptors were obtained from a man aged 25-40 years in good health.

The chain couples TRBV28 to TRBJ1-4; D uncertain. V was shortened by 3 bases and J by 8 bases, with 19 bases between the two germline ends. Germline V lookup: CDR1 MDHEN, CDR2 SYDVKM. This CDR3 spans 16 amino acids. CDR3 in DNA: TGTGCCAGCAGTTTTACCGGACCGGCTGCGGACGAAAAACTGTTTTTT. This translates into CASSFTGPAADEKLFF.

V gene TRBV5-4 combines with J gene TRBJ2-7, with TRBD2 matching over 9 bases. The CDR3 contains 13 residues. The germline gives CDR1 SGHNT, CDR2 YYREEE (reference sequence). V lost 2 bases and J lost 5; bases outside the gene matches: 2. The CDR3 nucleotides are TGTGCCAGCAGCTTCGAGCGGGAGGACGAGCAGTACTTC. It encodes CASSFEREDEQYF.

V gene TRBV13 combines with J gene TRBJ2-1; tentative D call: TRBD1 (6 bases). Looked up from germline, CDR1 is PRHDT and CDR2 is FYEKMQ (reference sequence). The CDR3 has 14 amino acids. The ends were cut back, 0 bases at V and 10 bases at J, with 13 bases in the middle. CDR3 amino acids: CASSLGGRRGEQFF. In DNA, the CDR3 is TGTGCCAGCAGCTTAGGTGGGAGAAGGGGGGAGCAGTTCTTC.

V and J are TRBV5-1 and TRBJ2-2; D remains ambiguous. The CDR3 is 11 amino acids. The germline CDR1 and CDR2 sequences are SGHRS and YFSETQ. V was pared by 5 bases and J by 5 bases, with 4 bases between. CDR3: CASRLTGELFF. CDR3 DNA sequence: TGCGCCAGCAGATTGACCGGGGAGCTGTTTTTT.

The chain couples TRBV28 to TRBJ2-5; the D gene is possibly TRBD2 (5 bases). Between the trimmed V and J ends, which lost 5 bases and 4 bases, there was a span of 17 bases. The CDR3 loop spans 15 amino acids. In germline, CDR1 is MDHEN, CDR2 SYDVKM. This CDR3 is CASSPHGLASETQYF. As DNA, the CDR3 is TGTGCCAGCAGTCCCCACGGACTCGCATCAGAGACCCAGTACTTC.

The chain's CDR3 is CAISAPPETSGRRTDTQYF. As DNA, the CDR3 is TGTGCCATCAGCGCCCCCCCAGAGACTAGCGGGAGGCGTACAGATACGCAGTATTTT. This sequence joins TRBV10-3 and TRBJ2-3, with TRBD2 identical over 13 bases. The CDR3 runs 19 residues. CDR1 and CDR2 from the germline V gene are ENHRY and SYGVKD. The ends lost 6 bases at V and 3 bases at J; junction bases unmatched: 15.

As regards this clone: The identical CDR3 is also encoded by other nucleotide sequences in the sample. This sequence joins TRBV5-1 and TRBJ2-5; no firm D call. CDR1 SGHRS and CDR2 YFSETQ come from the germline V gene. The CDR3 length is 13 residues. The germline V and J ends were trimmed by 0 bases and 3 bases, with 6 bases remaining between them. This CDR3 reads CASSLVVEETQYF. The CDR3, as DNA: TGCGCCAGCAGCTTGGTAGTTGAAGAGACCCAGTACTTC. Filled out from reference TRBV5-1 and TRBJ2-5, the complete variable domain reads KAGVTQTPRYLIKTRGQQVTLSCSPISGHRSVSWYQQTPGQGLQFLFEYFSETQRNKGNFPGRFSGRQFSNSRSEMNVSTLELGDSALYLCASSLVVEETQYFGPGTRLLVL.

This chain joins TRBV4-2 and TRBJ2-5, with D unclear. V was cut by 4 bases and J by 1 base, with 10 bases left in between. The CDR3 extends over 14 amino acids. CDR1 is LGHNA, CDR2 YNFKEQ, per germline. CDR3 coding DNA: TGTGCCAGCAGCCCCACCGGGCCCCAAGAGACCCAGTACTTC. Translating gives CASSPTGPQETQYF.

V is TRBV7-2 and J is TRBJ2-4; the match to TRBD1 covers 8 bases. Looked up from germline, CDR1 is SGHTA and CDR2 is FQGNSA. J lost 15 bases, V lost 3 bases, and 10 bases had no gene match. The CDR3 consists of 13 residues. The CDR3 loop reads CASSLGLRDRGYF. The CDR3 nucleotides are TGTGCCAGCAGCTTGGGACTCCGAGACAGGGGGTACTTC. The full variable domain, with the rest looked up from reference TRBV7-2 and TRBJ2-4, is GAGVSQSPSNKVTEKGKDVELRCDPISGHTALYWYRQSLGQGLEFLIYFQGNSAPDKSGLPSDRFSAERTGGSVSTLTIQRTQQEDSAVYLCASSLGLRDRGYFGAGTRLSVL.

The chain is built from TRBV6-1 and TRBJ2-7; TRBD1 aligns across 7 bases. From germline, CDR1 is MNHNS and CDR2 SASEGT. The CDR3 has 13 amino acids. Trimming cost V 6 bases and J 4 bases; bases outside gene matches: 6. CDR3 sequence: CASRAGTAYEQYF. Written as DNA, the CDR3 is TGTGCCAGCAGGGCCGGGACAGCTTACGAGCAGTACTTC.

CDR3 loop: CASSPRRRGGTDTQYF. The CDR3 DNA reads TGTGCCAGCAGCCCCCGGCGGAGGGGAGGCACAGATACGCAGTATTTT. The chain employs TRBV27 and TRBJ2-3; D possibly corresponds to TRBD2 (6 bases). The V gene lost 6 bases and the J gene lost 1 base, with 17 bases spanning the gap. The CDR3 runs 16 residues. Germline V CDR1 and CDR2: MNHEY, SMNVEV (reference sequence).

The rearrangement links TRBV25-1 to TRBJ2-1; 7 bases map to TRBD1. Trimming removed 3 bases from V and 1 base from J; junction bases left unmatched: 6. Germline-derived CDR1 and CDR2 are MGHDK and SYGVNS. The CDR3 has 16 residues. CDR3 sequence reads: CASSDIAQGSYNEQFF. The CDR3 nucleotides read TGTGCCAGCAGTGATATAGCACAGGGGTCCTACAATGAGCAGTTCTTC.

V and J are TRBV6-1 and TRBJ1-5; D gene uncertain. This CDR3 has 15 residues. Germline-derived CDR1 and CDR2 are MNHNS and SASEGT. Trimming left V 3 bases short and J 2 bases short, with 11 bases between. The CDR3 here is CASSDTLGGNQPQHF. The CDR3 DNA reads as TGTGCCAGCAGTGACACGTTGGGAGGCAATCAGCCCCAGCATTTT.

This rearrangement joins TRBV29-1 to TRBJ2-2; D might be TRBD2 (7 bases). The CDR3 sequence is 14 residues long. V was shortened by 7 bases and J by 2 bases, with 14 bases between the two germline ends. CDR1 and CDR2 from the germline V gene are SQVTM and ANQGSEA. CDR3 protein: CSAYPGGNTGELFF. Written as DNA, the CDR3 is TGCAGCGCCTACCCGGGGGGCAACACCGGGGAGCTGTTTTTT.

This chain links TRBV5-1 with TRBJ2-7; TRBD2 matches at 7 bases. CDR1 is SGHRS, CDR2 YFSETQ, per germline. V shed 4 bases and J 4 bases; nucleotides not matched to a gene: 11. The CDR3 covers 15 residues. The CDR3 sequence: CASSIAGVPQYEQYF. The CDR3, as DNA: TGCGCCAGCAGCATCGCGGGAGTCCCCCAATACGAGCAGTACTTC. Full variable domain (outside the CDR3, taken from reference TRBV5-1 and TRBJ2-7): KAGVTQTPRYLIKTRGQQVTLSCSPISGHRSVSWYQQTPGQGLQFLFEYFSETQRNKGNFPGRFSGRQFSNSRSEMNVSTLELGDSALYLCASSIAGVPQYEQYFGPGTRLTVT.

The V call is TRBV28, the J call TRBJ2-2; 11 bases are a match to TRBD2. The germline V gene encodes CDR1 MDHEN and CDR2 SYDVKM. V lost 6 bases, J lost 7 bases, and 7 bases stayed unmatched. The CDR3 is made up of 15 amino acids. CDR3 loop: CASSRPGLAVGELFF. The CDR3 DNA follows: TGTGCCAGCAGCCGTCCGGGACTAGCGGTCGGGGAGCTGTTTTTT.

The rearrangement joins TRBV7-9 to TRBJ2-7; 8 bases match TRBD1. The germline CDR1 and CDR2 sequences are SEHNR and FQNEAQ (reference sequence). V gave up 4 bases and J gave up 0 bases; unmatched junction bases: 11. The CDR3 has 17 residues. CDR3 loop: CASSSGQGSTYSYEQYF. As DNA, the CDR3 is TGTGCCAGCAGCTCCGGACAGGGAAGTACCTACTCCTACGAGCAGTACTTC.

The chain is built from TRBV23-1 and TRBJ1-1, with D possibly TRBD1 on 5 matching bases. TRBV23-1 is marked as an open reading frame, function uncertain. Trimming shortened V by 3 bases and J by 0 bases, and 20 bases separated the two germline ends. The CDR3 totals 18 residues. This chain's CDR3 is CASSQGRDRSLVNTEAFF. The CDR3 DNA follows: TGCGCCAGCAGTCAGGGAAGAGACAGAAGTTTGGTGAACACTGAAGCTTTCTTT.

The gene calls are TRBV7-2 and TRBJ1-5, with D tentatively TRBD1 (5 bases). This CDR3 comprises 16 residues. Trimming took 6 bases from V and 0 from J, leaving 15 bases between them. Germline CDR1 and CDR2: SGHTA and FQGNSA. CDR3 region: CASSSQGILSNQPQHF. The CDR3 DNA sequence: TGTGCCAGCAGTTCCCAGGGAATTCTTAGCAATCAGCCCCAGCATTTT. The full variable domain, rest sourced from reference TRBV7-2 and TRBJ1-5, is GAGVSQSPSNKVTEKGKDVELRCDPISGHTALYWYRQSLGQGLEFLIYFQGNSAPDKSGLPSDRFSAERTGGSVSTLTIQRTQQEDSAVYLCASSSQGILSNQPQHFGDGTRLSIL.

The J gene is TRBJ2-1, the V gene TRBV6-1, with a weak D call TRBD2 (6 bases). Germline lookup yields CDR1 MNHNS and CDR2 SASEGT. The ends were cut back, 3 bases at V and 8 bases at J, with 20 bases in the middle. The CDR3 length is 16 residues. The CDR3 nucleotides are TGTGCCAGCAGTGACTTGGGACTCCCCTCGAGGGATGAGCAGTTCTTC. Protein sequence: CASSDLGLPSRDEQFF.

The genes are TRBV5-1 and TRBJ2-7; D perhaps matches TRBD2 (6 bases). Trimming left V 4 bases short and J 2 bases short, with 13 bases between. CDR1 and CDR2 (germline): SGHRS, YFSETQ. The CDR3 covers 14 residues. DNA for the CDR3: TGCGCCAGCAGCCCGGAGGGTAGCACCTACGAGCAGTACTTC. It is translated as CASSPEGSTYEQYF.

A word on this clone: In the same sample, other DNA sequences code for this CDR3. The gene calls are TRBV28 and TRBJ1-2; weak D call: TRBD1 (5 bases). V lost 3 bases, J lost 4 bases, and 9 bases lay in between. Per the germline V gene, CDR1 is MDHEN and CDR2 is SYDVKM. The CDR3 consists of 13 residues. CDR3 sequence reads: CASSFGAAYGYTF. The CDR3 bases are TGTGCCAGCAGTTTTGGGGCAGCCTATGGCTACACCTTC.

The V call is TRBV4-1, the J call TRBJ1-5; TRBD1 is a possible D gene (6 bases). CDR1 and CDR2 (germline): MGHRA, YSYEKL. The CDR3 extends over 16 amino acids. The V end was cut by 3 bases, the J end by 5 bases, with 17 bases between. The CDR3 region has the DNA TGCGCCAGCAGCCACCGAGCCTTAGAGGGGGATCAGCCCCAGCATTTT. Translated, it gives CASSHRALEGDQPQHF.

The chain combines TRBV7-8 with TRBJ1-5; D is uncertain. Trimming left V 4 bases short and J 4 bases short, with 11 bases between. CDR1 is SGHVS and CDR2 is FQNEAQ in the germline V gene. The CDR3 extends over 14 amino acids. The CDR3 nucleotides read TGTGCCAGCAGCTCGGCGGGGTTGAATCAGCCCCAGCATTTT. Translated: CASSSAGLNQPQHF.

This chain uses TRBV4-1 with TRBJ2-4; D unclear. There are 13 residues in the CDR3. Germline V lookup: CDR1 MGHRA, CDR2 YSYEKL. Trimming stripped 4 bases from V and 6 bases from J, with 10 bases between. In nucleotides, the CDR3 is TGCGCCAGCAGCCTAGGTGGCAGAAACATTCAGTACTTC. Translation: CASSLGGRNIQYF.

This chain links TRBV5-1 with TRBJ2-7, with D possibly called TRBD1 or TRBD2 (5 bases each). Germline V gene lookup returns CDR1 SGHRS and CDR2 YFSETQ. The CDR3 has 16 residues. Trimming pared 5 bases from V and 0 bases from J, leaving 18 bases between. The CDR3 DNA reads TGCGCCAGCAGTCTGGAAGGGACCCAAAGCTCCTACGAGCAGTACTTC. Amino acids: CASSLEGTQSSYEQYF. Looking up the rest from reference TRBV5-1 and TRBJ2-7 gives the full variable domain: KAGVTQTPRYLIKTRGQQVTLSCSPISGHRSVSWYQQTPGQGLQFLFEYFSETQRNKGNFPGRFSGRQFSNSRSEMNVSTLELGDSALYLCASSLEGTQSSYEQYFGPGTRLTVT.

J is TRBJ2-2 and V is TRBV10-1; D is possibly TRBD2 (6 bases). The V end lost 3 bases, the J end lost 7 bases, and 18 bases lay between the germline ends. Germline loops: CDR1 WNHNN, CDR2 SYGVQD (reference sequence). The length of the CDR3 is 16 residues. Here the CDR3 DNA reads TGCGCCAGCAGTGAAGGGAGGACTCCATCGGGCGGGGAGCTGTTTTTT. It encodes CASSEGRTPSGGELFF.